A selection of T cell receptor beta chains follows, all from one sample in a study of tumor-infiltrating lymphocytes in primary liver carcinoma. TCRdb re-derived calls from the multiplex PCR reads in MiXCR, one entry per CDR3 protein. The data contain under 110,000 distinct CDR3 sequences, about 67% of them seen just once; the ten biggest clones take up 9% to 15%. The specimen was liver tumor tissue from sampling region 2. These TCRs come from a woman in her fifties or sixties with primary liver carcinoma and hepatitis B virus infection. CDR3s include the opening cysteine and the closing phenylalanine or tryptophan. Each record gives: clone size, J gene, D gene, V gene, CDR3 DNA, CDR3 protein. A D gene is named only where the DNA matches it firmly. Only part of the rows carry a size: once, few, many, or a class if the clone is expanded.

size: many
J: TRBJ2-5
D: TRBD2
V: TRBV5-4
DNA: TGTGCCAGCAGCTGGCGGGAGGAGGAAGAGACCCAGTACTTC
CDR3: CASSWREEEETQYF

size: NA
J: TRBJ2-1
D: NA
V: TRBV11-2
DNA: TGTACCAGCAGCTTTAGGCATAGCTCCAATGAGCAGCTCTTC
CDR3: CTSSFRHSSNEQLF

size: few
J: TRBJ2-5
D: NA
V: TRBV28
DNA: TGTGCCAGCAGGGAGAGGGGGAGGCCCGAGACCCAGTACTTC
CDR3: CASRERGRPETQYF

size: NA
J: TRBJ2-5
D: NA
V: TRBV11-2
DNA: TGTGCCAGCTGCTTAGAATTCGAGGGGACCCAGTACTTC
CDR3: CASCLEFEGTQYF

size: NA
J: TRBJ2-1
D: TRBD2
V: TRBV19
DNA: TGTGTCACCCGGGGGACTAGCGGGAGGGCCCCCAATGAGCAGTTCTTC
CDR3: CVTRGTSGRAPNEQFF

size: NA
J: TRBJ2-2
D: TRBD2
V: TRBV6-5
DNA: TGTGCTAGCAGATACTCGATTCGGGGCGGGAGAAACACCGGGGAGCTGTCTTTT
CDR3: CASRYSIRGGRNTGELSF

size: few
J: TRBJ2-5
D: TRBD1
V: TRBV28
DNA: TGTGCCAGCAGCCTGACAGGGGGCTTGCGAGGCCAAGAGACCCAGTACTTC
CDR3: CASSLTGGLRGQETQYF

size: NA
J: TRBJ2-1
D: NA
V: TRBV5-1
DNA: TGCGCCAGCAGCGAGAAACTACTCCGGGACAACTACAATGGGCAGTTCTTC
CDR3: CASSEKLLRDNYNGQFF

size: many
J: TRBJ2-3
D: TRBD2
V: TRBV10-1
DNA: TGCGCCAGCAGTGAGTCGACGGGGGGGAGTATAGATACGCAGTATTTT
CDR3: CASSESTGGSIDTQYF

size: NA
J: TRBJ1-2
D: NA
V: TRBV20-1
DNA: TGCAGTGCTAGGACGTTGGTGGGGATCCGAGGCTACACCTTC
CDR3: CSARTLVGIRGYTF

size: NA
J: TRBJ2-7
D: NA
V: TRBV4-2
DNA: TGTGCCAACAGTCAAGGACGAGACTCCTACGAGCAGTACTTC
CDR3: CANSQGRDSYEQYF

size: NA
J: TRBJ2-2
D: NA
V: TRBV29-1
DNA: TGCATCGTTGACAAGAGCTACACCGGGGAGCTGTTTTTT
CDR3: CIVDKSYTGELFF

size: NA
J: TRBJ2-7
D: NA
V: TRBV12-3/TRBV12-4
DNA: TGTGCCAGCGGCCCGACTAACTACGAGCAGTACTTC
CDR3: CASGPTNYEQYF

size: many
J: TRBJ2-1
D: TRBD2
V: TRBV12-3/TRBV12-4
DNA: TGTGCCAGCAGTTTAGCGCCTAGCGGGAGCTTGGGTAATGAGCAGTTCTTC
CDR3: CASSLAPSGSLGNEQFF

size: NA
J: TRBJ2-2
D: NA
V: TRBV11-2
DNA: TGTGCCGGCAGCAAAGGCCGGGAATCCGGAGGGCTGTTTTTT
CDR3: CAGSKGRESGGLFF

size: NA
J: TRBJ2-1
D: NA
V: TRBV6-6
DNA: TGTGCCAGCAGGCCGGCGAGCTCCTACGGTGAGCAGTTCTTC
CDR3: CASRPASSYGEQFF

size: NA
J: TRBJ1-1
D: NA
V: TRBV10-2
DNA: TGCACCAGTACCCCCAGTGGGAACACTGAAGCTTTCTTT
CDR3: CTSTPSGNTEAFF

size: NA
J: TRBJ2-7
D: TRBD2
V: TRBV29-1
DNA: TGCATCGTTGAAGAGGCGGCTAGCGGGAATGTTATCTACGAGCAGTACTTT
CDR3: CIVEEAASGNVIYEQYF

size: NA
J: TRBJ2-1
D: NA
V: TRBV11-2
DNA: TGTGCCAGCAGTTTCAGACCCGAAGGGGATGAGCAGTTCTTC
CDR3: CASSFRPEGDEQFF

size: many
J: TRBJ2-7
D: TRBD2
V: TRBV7-8
DNA: TGTGCCAGCAGCTTAGAACTAGCGGGGTACAACGAGCAGTACTTC
CDR3: CASSLELAGYNEQYF

size: many
J: TRBJ1-5
D: TRBD1
V: TRBV6-6
DNA: TGTGCCAGCACTGAGGGACAGGGCTACGATCAGCCCCAGCATTTT
CDR3: CASTEGQGYDQPQHF

size: many
J: TRBJ1-2
D: TRBD1
V: TRBV6-1
DNA: TGTGCCAGCAGTGAAACTCTAAACAGGGGGCCCGACTATGGCTACACCTTC
CDR3: CASSETLNRGPDYGYTF